The 27 T cell receptor beta chains below were found in one sample sequenced in a study of T cell responses to AZD1222 COVID-19 vaccine. The repertoire was sequenced with immunoSEQ multiplex PCR; TCRdb's copy has only in-frame clones and lacks some. This table has fewer than 120,000 clones, approximately 85% appearing once. Material: peripheral blood, obtained on day 0 of AZD1222 vaccination. These receptors all come from an adult in good health.

The CDR3 is CASRGPGNEKLFF. CDR3 DNA: TGTGCCAGCAGAGGTCCAGGGAATGAAAAACTGTTTTTT. The V gene is TRBV6-6, the J gene TRBJ1-4; TRBD1 is a possible D gene (5 bases). The ends were cut back, 6 bases at V and 5 bases at J, with 10 bases in the middle. This CDR3 has 13 residues. CDR1 and CDR2 from the germline V gene are MNHNY and SVGAGI (reference sequence).

This clone showed up just once. The chain carries TRBV3-1 (or the pseudogene TRBV3-2) and TRBJ1-5; possibly TRBD1 for D (6 bases). The CDR3 is 15 residues long. The V end was cut by 1 base, the J end by 5 bases, with 12 bases between. Germline lookup yields CDR1 LGHDT and CDR2 YNNKEL (reference sequence). The CDR3 bases are TGTGCCAGCAGCCAAGGTCGAACAGGGTATCAGCCCCAGCATTTT. Translated, it gives CASSQGRTGYQPQHF.

This chain joins TRBV30 and TRBJ1-1; D may be TRBD1 (5 bases). Germline V CDR1 and CDR2: GTSNPN, SVGIG (reference sequence). The V gene lost 0 bases and the J gene lost 1 base, with 9 bases spanning the gap. The CDR3 consists of 14 residues. CDR3 in amino acids: CAWSVGGGNTEAFF. In DNA, the CDR3 is TGTGCCTGGAGTGTTGGTGGGGGGAACACTGAAGCTTTCTTT.

This clone was counted between two and nine times. This rearrangement joins TRBV4-3 to TRBJ2-1, with D hard to call. Deletions cut 0 bases from V and 7 bases from J, with 4 bases between. The CDR3 spans 12 residues. Germline values: CDR1 LGHNA, CDR2 YSLEER. CDR3 protein: CASSQDTNEQFF. The CDR3 DNA is TGCGCCAGCAGCCAAGACACTAATGAGCAGTTCTTC.

This chain connects TRBV7-9 to TRBJ2-3, with D perhaps being TRBD1 or TRBD2 (6 bases each). The germline V gene encodes CDR1 SEHNR and CDR2 FQNEAQ (reference sequence). The germline V and J ends were trimmed by 2 bases and 4 bases, with 16 bases remaining between them. CDR3 length equals 16 residues. This CDR3 reads CASSLLAAGAADTQYF. The DNA for the CDR3 is TGTGCCAGCAGCTTATTAGCGGCAGGGGCAGCAGATACGCAGTATTTT. Supplemented by reference TRBV7-9 and TRBJ2-3, the full variable domain reads DTGVSQNPRHKITKRGQNVTFRCDPISEHNRLYWYRQTLGQGPEFLTYFQNEAQLEKSRLLSDRFSAERPKGSFSTLEIQRTEQGDSAMYLCASSLLAAGAADTQYFGPGTRLTVL.

The gene calls are TRBV12-3 or TRBV12-4 and TRBJ2-4; D ambiguous. This CDR3 has 13 amino acids. V gave up 3 bases and J gave up 3 bases, with 6 bases separating them. CDR3 nucleotides: TGTGCCAGCAGTTTTGGGTTCAAAAACATTCAGTACTTC. Protein: CASSFGFKNIQYF.

The J gene is TRBJ2-3, the V gene TRBV6-1, with 8 bases that match TRBD1. The CDR3 length is 17 residues. Germline-derived CDR1 and CDR2 are MNHNS and SASEGT. The ends lost 4 bases at V and 0 bases at J; junction bases unmatched: 9. The CDR3 reads CASSATGTGPSTDTQYF. CDR3 DNA: TGTGCCAGCAGTGCTACCGGGACAGGCCCTAGCACAGATACGCAGTATTTT.

The chain uses TRBV28 and TRBJ2-2, with D possibly being TRBD2 (7 bases). This CDR3 is 16 amino acids long. Germline-derived CDR1 and CDR2 are MDHEN and SYDVKM. The V and J ends lost 8 bases and 0 bases respectively, with 16 bases between them. The DNA of the CDR3 is TGTGCCAGCCAAGAAGGGGGGAGGGCGAACACCGGGGAGCTGTTTTTT. This encodes CASQEGGRANTGELFF.

The chain is built from TRBV7-9 and TRBJ1-4; TRBD1 agrees at 9 bases. This CDR3 has 16 residues. The germline V gene encodes CDR1 SEHNR and CDR2 FQNEAQ (reference sequence). J lost 4 bases, V lost 1 base, and 4 bases had no gene match. DNA for the CDR3: TGTGCCAGCAGCTTAGGTGTGGGACAGGGTAATGAAAAACTGTTTTTT. It specifies CASSLGVGQGNEKLFF.

The chain couples TRBV12-2 to TRBJ2-2; the table assigns TRBD1, which was not confirmed against the DNA. TRBV12-2 represents a pseudogene. The CDR3 sequence is 19 residues long. CDR3 in amino acids: CASRPRDRDHIRNTGELFF. CDR3 DNA sequence: TGTGCAAGTCGCCCCCGGGACAGGGACCATATAAGAAACACCGGGGAGCTGTTTTTT.

V and J are TRBV18 and TRBJ1-1; unclear D gene. The V gene lost 6 bases and the J gene lost 0 bases, with 5 bases spanning the gap. The CDR3 is 12 amino acids. In germline, CDR1 is KGHSH, CDR2 LQKENI. In DNA, the CDR3 is TGTGCCAGCTCGCAGTTGAACACTGAAGCTTTCTTT. Its translation is CASSQLNTEAFF.

The sample holds a few counts of this clone. The genes are TRBV5-1 and TRBJ1-3; no definite D call. The V end lost 3 bases, the J end lost 0 bases, and 13 bases lay between the germline ends. Per germline, CDR1 SGHRS and CDR2 YFSETQ. The CDR3 extends over 16 amino acids. CDR3 amino acids: CASSSGLVGSGNTIYF. DNA for the CDR3: TGCGCCAGCAGCTCGGGATTGGTGGGCTCTGGAAACACCATATATTTT.

The genes are TRBV4-3 and TRBJ2-7; 7 bases align to TRBD2. Germline CDR1 LGHNA, CDR2 YSLEER. V was pared by 1 base and J by 0 bases, with 6 bases of the junction left unmatched. This CDR3 has 16 amino acids. The CDR3 nucleotides read TGCGCCAGCAGCCAAGTCGCTAGCGGAAGCTCCTACGAGCAGTACTTC. Translation: CASSQVASGSSYEQYF.

This clone was counted a few times. The CDR3 reads CASSPRDRQGGGYTF. DNA for the CDR3: TGTGCCAGCAGTCCCAGGGATAGACAGGGTGGCGGCTACACCTTC. The V gene is TRBV5-4, the J gene TRBJ1-2, with 7 bases identical to TRBD1. The CDR3 is 15 residues long. Germline CDR1 and CDR2: SGHNT and YYREEE (reference sequence). After removal of 5 bases from V and 8 bases from J, the junction contained 15 bases not matched to a gene.

The CDR3 region has the DNA TGCACCGTGGTCGGGTGGGATGGCTACACCTTC. Protein: CTVVGWDGYTF. The chain uses TRBV29-1 and TRBJ1-2; D is ambiguous. Germline assignment: CDR1 SQVTM and CDR2 ANQGSEA. The CDR3 length is 11 residues.

This chain uses TRBV4-3 with TRBJ2-7, with D possibly matching TRBD2 (5 bases). Between the trimmed V and J ends, which lost 1 base and 6 bases, there was a span of 10 bases. The CDR3 has 13 amino acids. CDR1 LGHNA and CDR2 YSLEER come from the germline V gene. CDR3 residues: CASSQAQGGEQYF. The CDR3 bases are TGCGCCAGCAGCCAAGCTCAAGGAGGCGAGCAGTACTTC.

The V and J genes are TRBV9 and TRBJ2-5; 7 nucleotides align to TRBD2. Germline V gives CDR1 SGDLS, CDR2 YYNGEE. The CDR3 is 13 residues long. Trimming at V came to 5 bases and at J to 5 bases, leaving 6 bases not matched to a gene. The CDR3 region is CASSPAGLETQYF. CDR3 in DNA: TGTGCCAGCAGTCCAGCGGGATTGGAGACCCAGTACTTC.

The V call is TRBV5-4, the J call TRBJ2-7; a possible D gene is TRBD2 (5 bases). Germline V gene sequence: CDR1 SGHNT, CDR2 YYREEE (reference sequence). Trimming took off 4 bases at V and 4 bases at J, with 9 bases between the two ends. This CDR3 has 12 residues. This chain's CDR3 is CASSRDGYEQYF. The CDR3 DNA reads TGTGCCAGCAGCCGGGATGGATACGAGCAGTACTTC. Variable domain in full (rest from reference TRBV5-4 and TRBJ2-7): ETGVTQSPTHLIKTRGQQVTLRCSSQSGHNTVSWYQQALGQGPQFIFQYYREEENGRGNFPPRFSGLQFPNYSSELNVNALELDDSALYLCASSRDGYEQYFGPGTRLTVT.

The chain's CDR3 is CASSVEGAGYGYTF. CDR3 bases: TGTGCCAGCAGTGTTGAGGGGGCGGGCTATGGCTACACCTTC. The rearrangement links TRBV2 to TRBJ1-2; 7 bases align to TRBD1. Looked up from germline, CDR1 is SNHLY and CDR2 is FYNNEI. J lost 4 bases, V lost 4 bases, and 6 bases had no gene match. The CDR3 consists of 14 residues.

The chain has TRBV7-3 and TRBJ2-7, with 10 bases aligning to TRBD2. This CDR3 comprises 19 residues. Per germline, CDR1 SGHTA and CDR2 FQGTGA. V lost 3 bases to trimming and J lost 1 base; unmatched junction nucleotides: 15. CDR3 in DNA: TGTGCCAGCAGCTTCTGGAAAGCGGGGGGGCCCGATATATCCTACGAGCAGTACTTC. Its protein product is CASSFWKAGGPDISYEQYF. Complete variable domain (other parts from reference TRBV7-3 and TRBJ2-7): GAGVSQTPSNKVTEKGKYVELRCDPISGHTALYWYRQSLGQGPEFLIYFQGTGAADDSGLPNDRFFAVRPEGSVSTLKIQRTERGDSAVYLCASSFWKAGGPDISYEQYFGPGTRLTVT.

CDR3 coding DNA: TGTGCCAGCAGCTTGGACAGGGTTGGGGGCTACACCTTC. This gives the protein CASSLDRVGGYTF. The chain combines TRBV5-4 with TRBJ1-2; tentative D call: TRBD1 (6 bases). The CDR3 consists of 13 residues. Per the germline V gene, CDR1 is SGHNT and CDR2 is YYREEE (reference sequence). Trimming took off 0 bases at V and 8 bases at J, with 11 bases between the two ends.

The chain recombines TRBV28 with TRBJ2-5; 15 bases fit TRBD2. Germline V CDR1 and CDR2: MDHEN, SYDVKM. The CDR3 contains 18 residues. The V segment lost 6 bases and the J segment 2 bases; nucleotides outside the gene matches: 10. Here the CDR3 reads CASSRTSGRAGAQETQYF. The DNA of the CDR3 is TGTGCCAGCAGCCGGACTAGCGGGAGGGCCGGGGCGCAAGAGACCCAGTACTTC.

This clone was seen more than once but under ten times. CDR3 protein: CATSRDMVLGARTEAFF. The CDR3 region has the DNA TGTGCCACCAGCAGAGATATGGTTTTGGGGGCGCGAACTGAAGCTTTCTTT. V is TRBV15 and J is TRBJ1-1; possibly TRBD1 for D (6 bases). Per the germline V gene, CDR1 is LNHNV and CDR2 is YYDKDF (reference sequence). The length of the CDR3 is 17 residues. Trimming pared 0 bases from V and 5 bases from J, leaving 19 bases between.

The V call is TRBV19, the J call TRBJ2-2, with TRBD1 as a possible D gene (5 bases). Germline V CDR1 and CDR2: LNHDA, SQIVND (reference sequence). Trimming removed 2 bases at V and 6 bases at J, with 7 bases between. CDR3 length equals 13 residues. CDR3 coding DNA: TGTGCCAGTAGTATAAAAGGGGCCGGGGAGCTGTTTTTT. It yields the protein CASSIKGAGELFF. Complete variable domain (other parts from reference TRBV19 and TRBJ2-2): DGGITQSPKYLFRKEGQNVTLSCEQNLNHDAMYWYRQDPGQGLRLIYYSQIVNDFQKGDIAEGYSVSREKKESFPLTVTSAQKNPTAFYLCASSIKGAGELFFGEGSRLTVL.

This clone was found once. The chain carries TRBV7-9 and TRBJ1-4; D unclear. The CDR3 consists of 12 residues. Germline-derived CDR1 and CDR2 are SEHNR and FQNEAQ (reference sequence). V gave up 1 base and J gave up 7 bases, with 4 bases separating them. The CDR3 loop reads CASSLDSEKLFF. CDR3 bases: TGTGCCAGCAGCTTAGACTCTGAAAAACTGTTTTTT.

This chain connects TRBV4-1 to TRBJ1-6; no definite D call. Germline V gene data show CDR1 as MGHRA and CDR2 as YSYEKL. This CDR3 comprises 16 residues. V lost 1 base, J lost 3 bases, and 10 bases lay in between. The CDR3, as DNA: TGCGCCAGCAGCCAAGGGGATTACATCTATAATTCACCCCTCCACTTT. It translates to CASSQGDYIYNSPLHF.

This clone was detected only a few times. The chain uses TRBV18 and TRBJ1-5; maybe TRBD1 (5 bases). The CDR3 sequence is 16 residues long. Germline V gene lookup returns CDR1 KGHSH and CDR2 LQKENI. Trimming took 1 base from V and 4 from J, leaving 14 bases between them. CDR3 DNA sequence: TGTGCCAGCTCACCACGGATGGCCAGGGATAATCAGCCCCAGCATTTT. It yields the protein CASSPRMARDNQPQHF.